This is a list of T cell receptor beta chains from one sample in a study of T cells expressing NK-cell markers. TCRdb reprocessed the 5' RACE reads and stores each CDR3 protein as one record, lacking DNA. In all, the sample yields almost 450,000 distinct CDR3 sequences. Sequenced material: blood T cells: a sorted CD56 or NKG2C T cell subset, CD4+ or CD8+ T cells, or bulk PBMC T cells (not recorded which). The receptors stem from a woman between 18 and 70 years old in good health. The CDR3 runs from the conserved cysteine through the conserved F or W.

CDR3 protein,J gene,V gene
CASSPPGGGTHEQYF,TRBJ2-7,TRBV11-1
CTSSQVAGGGNEQFF,TRBJ2-1,TRBV1
CASSSKQGGQETQYF,TRBJ2-5,TRBV19
CASSRDRGSAEQFF,TRBJ2-1,TRBV5-4
CATSRGGWDLSAYEQYF,TRBJ2-7,TRBV15
CASSSALGTGGDYGYTF,TRBJ1-2,TRBV5-1
CASSYLLVRDTGELFF,TRBJ2-2,TRBV6-5
CSAGLADEQFF,TRBJ2-1,TRBV29-1
CASSLGWGGQETQYF,TRBJ2-5,TRBV7-8
CASSPRTGGAPGELFF,TRBJ2-2,TRBV7-9
CASSQEGQGSSYEQYF,TRBJ2-7,TRBV4-2
CASSFPRNQETQYF,TRBJ2-5,TRBV28
CSATSGTSLNEQFF,TRBJ2-1,TRBV20-1
CASSLAFRGQSYGYTF,TRBJ1-2,TRBV7-9
CSARDLSSDMHTQYF,TRBJ2-3,TRBV20-1
CASSLGNTQYF,TRBJ2-3,TRBV11-1
CASSYLTNRDRGGETQYF,TRBJ2-5,TRBV11-1
CASSPAGAHEQFF,TRBJ2-1,TRBV4-3
CASSFDGRLDDEQFF,TRBJ2-1,TRBV7-9
CASSSGLVTYEQYF,TRBJ2-7,TRBV28
CSVVLGTSGSYNEQYF,TRBJ2-7,TRBV29-1
CSVYQGTDTQYF,TRBJ2-3,TRBV29-1
CASSPRGIQYF,TRBJ2-4,TRBV6-2/TRBV6-3
CASSIIGVYEQYF,TRBJ2-7,TRBV12-3/TRBV12-4
CASSLGGSGGVQETQYF,TRBJ2-5,TRBV7-2
CSESGGPPYNEQFF,TRBJ2-1,TRBV29-1
CASTEQAGSGANVLTF,TRBJ2-6,TRBV19
CASNKQGLGNQPQHF,TRBJ1-5,TRBV12-3/TRBV12-4
CASRTAGTGYGYTF,TRBJ1-2,TRBV6-1
CASTKGQGIFSSKLTGELFF,TRBJ2-2,TRBV12-3/TRBV12-4
CASSVGDGGQPQHF,TRBJ1-5,TRBV9
CASSLNPSNQPQHF,TRBJ1-5,TRBV7-8
CSAARDDYEQYF,TRBJ2-7,TRBV20-1
CASILAGAYNEQFF,TRBJ2-1,TRBV10-2
CASSGPGTLYSPLHF,TRBJ1-6,TRBV2
CSALLAGAVYEQYF,TRBJ2-7,TRBV20-1
CSAGVGSEGGYTF,TRBJ1-2,TRBV20-1
CASSASLAGGLYNEQFF,TRBJ2-1,TRBV6-2/TRBV6-3
CSAGDRANYGYTF,TRBJ1-2,TRBV29-1
CASTKLVGDYGYTF,TRBJ1-2,TRBV7-9
CASSLAGGDYQETQYF,TRBJ2-5,TRBV5-1
CSARDYGTPYNEQFF,TRBJ2-1,TRBV20-1
CASSLVSPPGLYSEQYF,TRBJ2-7,TRBV7-2
CASSKGGLGQPQHF,TRBJ1-5,TRBV18
CASSSGGKDTQYF,TRBJ2-3,TRBV27
CASSQATCGDNEQFF,TRBJ2-1,TRBV3-1
CASTSSPGQGAPQHF,TRBJ2-7,TRBV28
CASSLPTSGRWSSYNEQFF,TRBJ2-1,TRBV7-3
CATRTSADYEQYF,TRBJ2-7,TRBV6-1
CASSPTQNYGYTF,TRBJ1-2,TRBV5-4
CASSPFRTNTGELFF,TRBJ2-2,TRBV2
CASSPRRFETQYF,TRBJ2-5,TRBV4-3
CASSEREGWDPDSPLHF,TRBJ1-6,TRBV25-1
CASSLDRDGYTF,TRBJ1-2,TRBV7-2
CASSLRDRVYEQYF,TRBJ2-7,TRBV12-3/TRBV12-4
CASSQDTASYEQYF,TRBJ2-7,TRBV4-2
CASSPGGFEIGELFF,TRBJ2-2,TRBV12-3/TRBV12-4
CASSHQGQGVDTQYF,TRBJ2-3,TRBV7-2
CSAIRDTNTEAFF,TRBJ1-1,TRBV20-1
CASSLRQVMGQPQHF,TRBJ1-5,TRBV27